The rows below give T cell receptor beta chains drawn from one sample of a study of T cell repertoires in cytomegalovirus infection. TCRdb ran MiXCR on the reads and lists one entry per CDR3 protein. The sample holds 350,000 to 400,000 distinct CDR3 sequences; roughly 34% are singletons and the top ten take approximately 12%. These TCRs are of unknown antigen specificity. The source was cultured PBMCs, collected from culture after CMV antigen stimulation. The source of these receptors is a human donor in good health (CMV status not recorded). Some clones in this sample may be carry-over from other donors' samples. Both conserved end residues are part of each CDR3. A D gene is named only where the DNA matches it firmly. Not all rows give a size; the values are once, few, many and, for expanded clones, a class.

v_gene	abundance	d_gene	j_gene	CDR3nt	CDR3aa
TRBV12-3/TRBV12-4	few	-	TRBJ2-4	TGTGCCAGCAGTTTAAACTGGGGCGACATTCAGTACTTC	CASSLNWGDIQYF
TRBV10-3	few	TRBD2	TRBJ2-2	TGTGCCATCAGTGATGGACTAGCGGGAGTCACCGGGGAGCTGTTTTTT	CAISDGLAGVTGELFF
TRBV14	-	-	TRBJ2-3	TGTGCCAGCAGCCAAGATGGGGGGGCCGGAGATACGCAGTATTTT	CASSQDGGAGDTQYF
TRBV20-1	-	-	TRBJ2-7	TGCAGTGCTAGGGGGGCTTCATACGAGCAGTACTTC	CSARGASYEQYF
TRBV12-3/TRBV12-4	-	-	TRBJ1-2	TGTGCCAGCAGTTCGCCGCCCCCCCGGGGCTATGGCTACACCTTC	CASSSPPPRGYGYTF
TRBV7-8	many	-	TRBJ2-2	TGTGCCAGCAGCTTAGATATCCTACAGGGGAGGACCGGGGAGCTGTTTTTT	CASSLDILQGRTGELFF
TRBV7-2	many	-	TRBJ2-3	TGTGCCAGCAGCGCGGGACACCCAAGCACAGATACGCAGTATTTT	CASSAGHPSTDTQYF
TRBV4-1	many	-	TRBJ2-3	TGCGCCAGCAGCCAAGAGGGGAGCACAGATACGCAGTATTTT	CASSQEGSTDTQYF
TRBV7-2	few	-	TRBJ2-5	TGTGCCAGCAGCCTATACCCCGAGGAGACCCAGTACTTC	CASSLYPEETQYF
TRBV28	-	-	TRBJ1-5	TGTGCCAGCAGTGCTCAGGGTTTTGATCAGCCCCAGCATTTT	CASSAQGFDQPQHF
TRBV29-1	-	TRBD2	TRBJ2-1	TGCAGCGCACTCTTCCGGCTAGCGGGTGTTAATGAGCAGTTCTTC	CSALFRLAGVNEQFF
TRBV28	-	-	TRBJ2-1	TGTGCCAGCAGTTTGGTAGGGTACGAGCAGTTCTTC	CASSLVGYEQFF
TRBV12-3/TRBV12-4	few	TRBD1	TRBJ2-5	TGTGCCAGCAGCATGACAGGGATTGAGGAGACCCAGTACTTC	CASSMTGIEETQYF
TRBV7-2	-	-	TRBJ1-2	TGTGCCAGCAGCACTACCCCCCTGGGGGCACGGGGCTACACCTTC	CASSTTPLGARGYTF
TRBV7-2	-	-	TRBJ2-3	TGTGCCAGCAGCTTCCCGCTAAGCACAGATACGCAGTATTTT	CASSFPLSTDTQYF
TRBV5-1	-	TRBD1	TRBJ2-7	TGCGCCAGCAGCGCCGAGCTAACCGGGACAGGGGTCTCCTACGAGCAGTACTTC	CASSAELTGTGVSYEQYF
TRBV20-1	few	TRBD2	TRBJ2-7	TGCAGTGCTAGAGCCAGGACTAGCGGGAGTACATACGAGCAGTACTTC	CSARARTSGSTYEQYF
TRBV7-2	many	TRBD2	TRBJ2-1	TGTGCCAGCAGCTTAGAACTAGCGGGGAACAATGAGCAGTTCTTC	CASSLELAGNNEQFF
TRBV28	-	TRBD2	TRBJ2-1	TGTGCCAGCAGTTTATACCGGGAGGGCCTCAACGAGCAGTTCTTC	CASSLYREGLNEQFF
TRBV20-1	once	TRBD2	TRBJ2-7	TGCAGTGCTCAGTGGACTAGCGGAGGTTACGAGCAGTACTTC	CSAQWTSGGYEQYF
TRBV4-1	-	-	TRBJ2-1	TGCGCCAGCAGCCAAGATCTTAGTGACTACTCACAGTTCTTC	CASSQDLSDYSQFF
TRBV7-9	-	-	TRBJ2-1	TGTGCCAGCAGCTTAAGGTCTGAGGCCTACAATGAGCAGTTCTTC	CASSLRSEAYNEQFF
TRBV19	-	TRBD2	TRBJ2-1	TGTGCCAGTAGTATCCGGGAGGGATACAATGAGCAGTTCTTC	CASSIREGYNEQFF
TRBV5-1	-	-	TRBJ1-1	TGCGCCAGCATCCCGGCCCCGGGCCGGGACACTGAAGCTTTCTTT	CASIPAPGRDTEAFF
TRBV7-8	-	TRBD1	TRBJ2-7	TGTGCCAGCAGCCTCGGACAGGGAGCTTCCTCCGAGCAGTACTTC	CASSLGQGASSEQYF
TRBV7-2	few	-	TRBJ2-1	TGTGCCAGCAGCCCCGGGGGCAATGAGCAGTTCTTC	CASSPGGNEQFF
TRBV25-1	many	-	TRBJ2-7	TGTGCCAGCAGTGAATATGGGCCAGGGAGAGGTGAGCAGTACTTC	CASSEYGPGRGEQYF
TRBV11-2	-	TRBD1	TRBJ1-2	TGTGCCAGCAGCCGTTCCACCGACAGGGGGTATGGCTACACCTTC	CASSRSTDRGYGYTF